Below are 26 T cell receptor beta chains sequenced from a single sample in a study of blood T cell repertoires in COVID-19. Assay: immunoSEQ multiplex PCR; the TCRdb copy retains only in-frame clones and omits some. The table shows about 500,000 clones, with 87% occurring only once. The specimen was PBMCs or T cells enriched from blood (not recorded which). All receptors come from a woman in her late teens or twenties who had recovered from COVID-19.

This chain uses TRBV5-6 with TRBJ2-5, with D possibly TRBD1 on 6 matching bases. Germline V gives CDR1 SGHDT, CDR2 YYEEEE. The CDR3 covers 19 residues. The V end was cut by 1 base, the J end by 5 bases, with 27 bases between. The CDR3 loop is CASSLSDRTFYPFAETQYF. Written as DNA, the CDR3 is TGTGCCAGCAGCTTGTCCGACAGGACCTTCTACCCTTTTGCGGAGACCCAGTACTTC. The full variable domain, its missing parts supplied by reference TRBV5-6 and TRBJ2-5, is DAGVTQSPTHLIKTRGQQVTLRCSPKSGHDTVSWYQQALGQGPQFIFQYYEEEERQRGNFPDRFSGHQFPNYSSELNVNALLLGDSALYLCASSLSDRTFYPFAETQYFGPGTRLLVL.

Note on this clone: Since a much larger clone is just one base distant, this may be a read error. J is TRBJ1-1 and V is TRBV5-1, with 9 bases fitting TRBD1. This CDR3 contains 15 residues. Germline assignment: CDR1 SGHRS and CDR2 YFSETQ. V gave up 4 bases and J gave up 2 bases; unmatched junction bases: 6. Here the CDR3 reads CASSLEGQGNTEAFF. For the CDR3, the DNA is TGCGCCAGCAGCCTAGAGGGACAGGGCAACACTGAAGCTTTCTTT.

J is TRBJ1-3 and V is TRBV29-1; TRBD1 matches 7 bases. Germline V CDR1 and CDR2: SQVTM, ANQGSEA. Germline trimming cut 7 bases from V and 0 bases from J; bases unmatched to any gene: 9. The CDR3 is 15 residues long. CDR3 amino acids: CSAGRTGASGNTIYF. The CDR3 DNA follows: TGCAGCGCCGGACGGACAGGCGCCTCTGGAAACACCATATATTTT.

DNA for the CDR3: TGTGCCAGCGGGCCGACAGGGTCCCTCCACTTT. Amino acids: CASGPTGSLHF. The genes are TRBV6-5 and TRBJ1-6; 7 nucleotides align to TRBD1. From germline, CDR1 is MNHEY and CDR2 SVGAGI. The length of the CDR3 is 11 residues. With 8 bases clipped from V and 14 bases from J, the junction kept 6 bases outside the gene matches.

This chain's CDR3 is CASSLDSGTGNTIYF. The CDR3 DNA reads TGTGCCAGCAGCTTGGATTCGGGGACTGGAAACACCATATATTTT. The rearrangement links TRBV5-4 to TRBJ1-3, with unresolved D. Germline CDR1 and CDR2: SGHNT and YYREEE (reference sequence). V was trimmed by 0 bases and J by 2 bases, leaving 9 bases between them. There are 15 residues in the CDR3.

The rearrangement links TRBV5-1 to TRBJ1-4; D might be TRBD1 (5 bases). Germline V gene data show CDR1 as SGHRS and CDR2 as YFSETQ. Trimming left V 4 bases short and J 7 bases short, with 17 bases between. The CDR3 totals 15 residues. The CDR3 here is CASSIGAGLGEKLFF. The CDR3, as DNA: TGCGCCAGCAGCATAGGCGCGGGGCTCGGTGAAAAACTGTTTTTT.

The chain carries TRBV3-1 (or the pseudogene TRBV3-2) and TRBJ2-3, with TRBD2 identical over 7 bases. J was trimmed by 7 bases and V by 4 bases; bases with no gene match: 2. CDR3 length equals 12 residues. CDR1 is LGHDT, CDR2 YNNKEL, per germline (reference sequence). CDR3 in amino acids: CASSREGNTQYF. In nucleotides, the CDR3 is TGTGCCAGCAGCCGGGAGGGGAATACGCAGTATTTT.

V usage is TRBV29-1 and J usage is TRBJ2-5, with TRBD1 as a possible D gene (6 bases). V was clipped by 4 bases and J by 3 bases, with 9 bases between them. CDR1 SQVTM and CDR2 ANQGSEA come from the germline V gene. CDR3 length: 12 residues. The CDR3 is CSVGTVEETQYF. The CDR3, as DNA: TGCAGCGTTGGGACAGTGGAAGAGACCCAGTACTTC.

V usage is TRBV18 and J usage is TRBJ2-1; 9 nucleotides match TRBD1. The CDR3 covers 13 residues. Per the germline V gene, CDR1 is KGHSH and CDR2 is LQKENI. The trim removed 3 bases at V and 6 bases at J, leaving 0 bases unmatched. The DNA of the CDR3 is TGTGCCAGCTCACCGGGACAGGGCAATGAGCAGTTCTTC. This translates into CASSPGQGNEQFF.

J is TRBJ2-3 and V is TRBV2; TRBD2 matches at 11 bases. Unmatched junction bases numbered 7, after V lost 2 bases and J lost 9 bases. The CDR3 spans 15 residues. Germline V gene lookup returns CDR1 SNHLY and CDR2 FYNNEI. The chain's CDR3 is CASSETSGGPLTQYF. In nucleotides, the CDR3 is TGTGCCAGCAGTGAAACTAGCGGGGGCCCCTTGACGCAGTATTTT. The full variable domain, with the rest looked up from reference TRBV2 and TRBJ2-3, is EPEVTQTPSHQVTQMGQEVILRCVPISNHLYFYWYRQILGQKVEFLVSFYNNEISEKSEIFDDQFSVERPDGSNFTLKIRSTKLEDSAMYFCASSETSGGPLTQYFGPGTRLTVL.

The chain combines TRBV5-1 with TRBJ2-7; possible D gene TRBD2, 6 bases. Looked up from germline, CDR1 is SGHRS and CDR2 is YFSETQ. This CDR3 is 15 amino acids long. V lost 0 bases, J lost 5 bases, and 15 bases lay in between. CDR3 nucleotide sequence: TGCGCCAGCAGCTTGGACGGCGGGGTTCTGAACGAGCAGTACTTC. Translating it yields CASSLDGGVLNEQYF.

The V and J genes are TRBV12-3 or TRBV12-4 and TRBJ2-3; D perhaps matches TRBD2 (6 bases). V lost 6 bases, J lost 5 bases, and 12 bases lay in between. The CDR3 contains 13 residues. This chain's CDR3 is CASRPGGGDTQYF. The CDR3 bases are TGTGCCAGCAGGCCCGGGGGAGGAGATACGCAGTATTTT.

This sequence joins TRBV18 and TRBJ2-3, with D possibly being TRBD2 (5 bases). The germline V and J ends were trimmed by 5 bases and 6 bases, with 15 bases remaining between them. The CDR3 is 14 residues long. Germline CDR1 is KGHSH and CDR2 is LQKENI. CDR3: CASSYGLRQDTQYF. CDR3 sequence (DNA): TGTGCCAGCTCATACGGACTCAGGCAGGATACGCAGTATTTT.

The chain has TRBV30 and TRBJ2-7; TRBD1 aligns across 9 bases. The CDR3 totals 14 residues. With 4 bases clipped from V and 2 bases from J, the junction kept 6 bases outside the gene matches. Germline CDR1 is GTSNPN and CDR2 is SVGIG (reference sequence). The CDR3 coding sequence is TGTGCCTGGACCCCGGACAGGGGTCCCTACGAGCAGTACTTC. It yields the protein CAWTPDRGPYEQYF.

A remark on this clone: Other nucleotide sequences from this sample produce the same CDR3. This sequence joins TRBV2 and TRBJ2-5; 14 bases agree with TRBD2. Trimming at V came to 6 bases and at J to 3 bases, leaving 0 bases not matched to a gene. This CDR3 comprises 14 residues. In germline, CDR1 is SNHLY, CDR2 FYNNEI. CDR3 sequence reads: CASRGLAGEETQYF. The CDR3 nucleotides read TGTGCCAGCAGGGGACTAGCGGGGGAAGAGACCCAGTACTTC.

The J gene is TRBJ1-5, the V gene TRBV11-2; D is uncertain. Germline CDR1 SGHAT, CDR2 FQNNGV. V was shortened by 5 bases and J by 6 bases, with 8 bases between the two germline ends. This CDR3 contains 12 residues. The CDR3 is CASSPSLQPQHF. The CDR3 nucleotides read TGTGCCAGCAGCCCGTCCCTTCAGCCCCAGCATTTT.

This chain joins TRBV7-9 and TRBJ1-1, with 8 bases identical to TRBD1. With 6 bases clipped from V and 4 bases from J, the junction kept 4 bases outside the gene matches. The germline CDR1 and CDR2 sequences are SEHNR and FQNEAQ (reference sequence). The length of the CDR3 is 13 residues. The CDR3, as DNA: TGTGCCAGCAGTCGCACAGGGGGCACTGAAGCTTTCTTT. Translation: CASSRTGGTEAFF.

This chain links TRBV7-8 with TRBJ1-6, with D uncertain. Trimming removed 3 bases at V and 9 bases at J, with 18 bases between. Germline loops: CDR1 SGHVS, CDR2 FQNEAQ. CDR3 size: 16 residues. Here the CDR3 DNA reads TGTGCCAGCAGCTTCCTTCGGCCTAGGGAGGGTTCACCCCTCCACTTT. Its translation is CASSFLRPREGSPLHF.

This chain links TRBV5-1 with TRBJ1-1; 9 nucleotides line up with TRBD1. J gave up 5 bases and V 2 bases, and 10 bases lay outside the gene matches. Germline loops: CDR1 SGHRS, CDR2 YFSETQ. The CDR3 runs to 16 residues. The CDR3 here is CASSLSGTGRNTEAFF. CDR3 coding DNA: TGCGCCAGCAGCTTATCCGGGACAGGGAGAAATACTGAAGCTTTCTTT.

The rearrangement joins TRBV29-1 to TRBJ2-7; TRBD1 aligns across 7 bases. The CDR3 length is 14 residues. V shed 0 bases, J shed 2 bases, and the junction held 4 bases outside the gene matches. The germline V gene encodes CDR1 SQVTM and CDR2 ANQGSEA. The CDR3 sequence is CSVEDDDRAYEQYF. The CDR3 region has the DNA TGCAGCGTTGAAGACGACGACAGGGCCTACGAGCAGTACTTC.

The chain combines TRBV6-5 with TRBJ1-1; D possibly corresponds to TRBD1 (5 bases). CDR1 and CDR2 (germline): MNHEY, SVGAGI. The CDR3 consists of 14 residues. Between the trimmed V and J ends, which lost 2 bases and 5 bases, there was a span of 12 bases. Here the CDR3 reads CASSYRGGLTEAFF. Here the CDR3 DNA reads TGTGCCAGCAGTTACAGGGGAGGTTTGACTGAAGCTTTCTTT.

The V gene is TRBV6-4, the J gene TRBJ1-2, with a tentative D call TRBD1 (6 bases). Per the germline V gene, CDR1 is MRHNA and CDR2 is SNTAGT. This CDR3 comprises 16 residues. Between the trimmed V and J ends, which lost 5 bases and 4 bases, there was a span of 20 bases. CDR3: CASSPNGQTFTYGYTF. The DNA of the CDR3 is TGTGCCAGCAGTCCCAACGGACAGACTTTTACCTATGGCTACACCTTC.

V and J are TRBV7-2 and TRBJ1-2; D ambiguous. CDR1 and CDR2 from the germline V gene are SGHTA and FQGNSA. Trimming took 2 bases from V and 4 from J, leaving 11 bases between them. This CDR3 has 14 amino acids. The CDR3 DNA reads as TGTGCCAGCAGCTTAATCGGGAGCCCCTATGGCTACACCTTC. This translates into CASSLIGSPYGYTF.

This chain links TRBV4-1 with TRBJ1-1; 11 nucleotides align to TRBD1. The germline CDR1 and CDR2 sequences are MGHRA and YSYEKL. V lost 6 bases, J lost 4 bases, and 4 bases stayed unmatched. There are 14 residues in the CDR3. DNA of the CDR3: TGCGCCAGCAGATTCGGGACAGGGGGCACTGAAGCTTTCTTT. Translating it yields CASRFGTGGTEAFF.

The CDR3, as DNA: TGTGCCAGCAGCCCCCGACAGGGGAGAGAGCAGTACTTC. It yields the protein CASSPRQGREQYF. This chain uses TRBV6-5 with TRBJ2-7; TRBD1 matches at 8 bases. Germline trimming cut 6 bases from V and 7 bases from J; bases unmatched to any gene: 8. This CDR3 is 13 amino acids long. Germline V gene lookup returns CDR1 MNHEY and CDR2 SVGAGI.

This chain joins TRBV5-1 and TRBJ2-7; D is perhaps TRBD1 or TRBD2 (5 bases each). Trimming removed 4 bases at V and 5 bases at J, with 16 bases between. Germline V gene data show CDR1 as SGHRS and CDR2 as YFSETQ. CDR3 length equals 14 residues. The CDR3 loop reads CASSLGPGLDEQYF. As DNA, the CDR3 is TGCGCCAGCAGCCTGGGACCCGGGTTGGACGAGCAGTACTTC.